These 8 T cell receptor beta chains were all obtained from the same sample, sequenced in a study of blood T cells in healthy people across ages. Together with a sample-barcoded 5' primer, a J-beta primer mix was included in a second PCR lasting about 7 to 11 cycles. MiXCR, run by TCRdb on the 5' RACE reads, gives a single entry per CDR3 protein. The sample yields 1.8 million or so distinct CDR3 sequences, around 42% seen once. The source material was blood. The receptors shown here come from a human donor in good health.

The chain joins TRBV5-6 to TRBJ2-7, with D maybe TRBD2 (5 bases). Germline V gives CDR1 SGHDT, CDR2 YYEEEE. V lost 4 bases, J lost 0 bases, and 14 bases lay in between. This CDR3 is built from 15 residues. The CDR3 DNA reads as TGTGCCAGCAGCGCAGACGGGGATGGCTCCTACGAGCAGTACTTC. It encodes CASSADGDGSYEQYF.

The CDR3 loop is CASTRVDTQYF. Written as DNA, the CDR3 is TGTGCCAGCACCAGGGTTGATACGCAGTATTTT. The V call is TRBV6-5, the J call TRBJ2-3; D is possibly TRBD1 (5 bases). The CDR3 sequence is 11 residues long. Germline V gene data show CDR1 as MNHEY and CDR2 as SVGAGI. Trimming took 7 bases from V and 6 from J, leaving 8 bases between them.

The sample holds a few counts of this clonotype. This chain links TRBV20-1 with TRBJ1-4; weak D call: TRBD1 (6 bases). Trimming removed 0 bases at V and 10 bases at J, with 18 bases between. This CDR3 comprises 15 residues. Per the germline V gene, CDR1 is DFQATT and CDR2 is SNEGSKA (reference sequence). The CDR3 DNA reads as TGCAGTGCTAGAGATGGGCTCGGGGGGCGCGGAAAACTGTTTTTT. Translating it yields CSARDGLGGRGKLFF.

DNA of the CDR3: TGTGCCAGCAGCCCCCAGAGGTTCTCCTACAATGAGCAGTTCTTC. It translates to CASSPQRFSYNEQFF. The V and J genes are TRBV7-8 and TRBJ2-1; D remains unclear. V was trimmed by 5 bases and J by 0 bases, leaving 11 bases between them. The CDR3 sequence is 15 residues long. The germline V gene has CDR1 SGHVS and CDR2 FQNEAQ.

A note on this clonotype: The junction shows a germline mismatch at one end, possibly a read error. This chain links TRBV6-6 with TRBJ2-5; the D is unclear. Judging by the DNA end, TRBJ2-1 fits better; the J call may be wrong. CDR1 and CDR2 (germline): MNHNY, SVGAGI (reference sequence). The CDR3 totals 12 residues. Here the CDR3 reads CTSSYAQVEQFF. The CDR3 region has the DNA TGTACCAGCAGTTATGCCCAAGTTGAGCAGTTCTTC.

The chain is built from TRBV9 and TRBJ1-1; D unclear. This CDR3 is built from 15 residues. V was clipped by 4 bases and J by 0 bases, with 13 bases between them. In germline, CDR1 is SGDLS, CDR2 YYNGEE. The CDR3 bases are TGTGCCAGCAGCCCGGTGGACGGCGTGAACACTGAAGCTTTCTTT. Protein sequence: CASSPVDGVNTEAFF.

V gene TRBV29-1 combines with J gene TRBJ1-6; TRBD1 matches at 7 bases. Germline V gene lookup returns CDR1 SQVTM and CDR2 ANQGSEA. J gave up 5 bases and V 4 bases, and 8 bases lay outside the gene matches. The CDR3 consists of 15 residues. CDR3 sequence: CSVAVTGTDNSPLHF. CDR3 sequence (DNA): TGCAGCGTTGCCGTGACAGGGACAGATAATTCACCCCTCCACTTT.

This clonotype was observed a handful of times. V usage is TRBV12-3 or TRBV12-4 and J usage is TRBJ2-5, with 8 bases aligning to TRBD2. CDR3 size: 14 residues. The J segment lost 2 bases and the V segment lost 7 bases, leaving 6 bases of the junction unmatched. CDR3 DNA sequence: TGTGCCAGCAATAAGGGACTAGAACAAGAGACCCAGTACTTC. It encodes CASNKGLEQETQYF.